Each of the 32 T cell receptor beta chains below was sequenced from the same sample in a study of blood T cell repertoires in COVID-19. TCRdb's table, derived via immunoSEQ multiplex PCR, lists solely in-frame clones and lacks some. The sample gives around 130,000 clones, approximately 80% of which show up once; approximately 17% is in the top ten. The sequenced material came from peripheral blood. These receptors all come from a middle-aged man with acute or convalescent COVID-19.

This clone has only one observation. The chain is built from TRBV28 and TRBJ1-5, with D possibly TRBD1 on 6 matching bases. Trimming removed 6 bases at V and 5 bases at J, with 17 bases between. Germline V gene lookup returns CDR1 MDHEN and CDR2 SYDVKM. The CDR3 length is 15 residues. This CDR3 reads CASSLPGAGDQPQHF. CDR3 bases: TGTGCCAGCAGCTTACCCGGGGCAGGGGATCAGCCCCAGCATTTT. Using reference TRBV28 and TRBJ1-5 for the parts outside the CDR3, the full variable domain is DVKVTQSSRYLVKRTGEKVFLECVQDMDHENMFWYRQDPGLGLRLIYFSYDVKMKEKGDIPEGYSVSREKKERFSLILESASTNQTSMYLCASSLPGAGDQPQHFGDGTRLSIL.

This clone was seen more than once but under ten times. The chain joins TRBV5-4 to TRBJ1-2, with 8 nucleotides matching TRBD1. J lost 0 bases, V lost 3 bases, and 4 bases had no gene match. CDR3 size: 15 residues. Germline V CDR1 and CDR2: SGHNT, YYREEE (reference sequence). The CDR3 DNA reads TGTGCCAGCAGCTCAGGACAGGGCCCTAACTATGGCTACACCTTC. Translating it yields CASSSGQGPNYGYTF. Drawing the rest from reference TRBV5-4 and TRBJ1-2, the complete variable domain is ETGVTQSPTHLIKTRGQQVTLRCSSQSGHNTVSWYQQALGQGPQFIFQYYREEENGRGNFPPRFSGLQFPNYSSELNVNALELDDSALYLCASSSGQGPNYGYTFGSGTRLTVV.

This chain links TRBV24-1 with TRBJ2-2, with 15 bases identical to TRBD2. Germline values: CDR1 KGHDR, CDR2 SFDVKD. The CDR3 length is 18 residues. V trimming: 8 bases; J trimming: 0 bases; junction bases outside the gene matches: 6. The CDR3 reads CATMGTSGGHANTGELFF. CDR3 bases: TGTGCCACCATGGGGACTAGCGGGGGGCACGCGAACACCGGGGAGCTGTTTTTT.

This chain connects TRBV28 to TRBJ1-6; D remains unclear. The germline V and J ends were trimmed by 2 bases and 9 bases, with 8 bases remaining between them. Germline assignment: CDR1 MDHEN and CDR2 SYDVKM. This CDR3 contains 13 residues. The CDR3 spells CASSLEGFSPLHF. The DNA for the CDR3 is TGTGCCAGCAGTTTAGAGGGATTTTCACCCCTCCACTTT. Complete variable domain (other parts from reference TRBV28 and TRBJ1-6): DVKVTQSSRYLVKRTGEKVFLECVQDMDHENMFWYRQDPGLGLRLIYFSYDVKMKEKGDIPEGYSVSREKKERFSLILESASTNQTSMYLCASSLEGFSPLHFGNGTRLTVT.

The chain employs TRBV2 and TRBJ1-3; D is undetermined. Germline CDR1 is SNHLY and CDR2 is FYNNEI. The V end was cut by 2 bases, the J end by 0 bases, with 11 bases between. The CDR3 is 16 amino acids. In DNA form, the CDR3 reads TGTGCCAGCAGTGAACTAGGTGGCAGCTCTGGAAACACCATATATTTT. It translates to CASSELGGSSGNTIYF.

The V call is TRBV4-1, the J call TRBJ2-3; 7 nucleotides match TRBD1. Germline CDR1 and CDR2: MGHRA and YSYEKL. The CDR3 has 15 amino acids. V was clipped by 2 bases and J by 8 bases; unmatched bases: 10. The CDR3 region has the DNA TGCGCCAGCAGCCAATCACGGACAGGTCTTGTTACGCAGTATTTT. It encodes CASSQSRTGLVTQYF.

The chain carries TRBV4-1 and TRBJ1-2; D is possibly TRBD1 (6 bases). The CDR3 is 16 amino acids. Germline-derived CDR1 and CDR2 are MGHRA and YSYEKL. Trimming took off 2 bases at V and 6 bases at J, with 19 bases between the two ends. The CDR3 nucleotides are TGCGCCAGCAGCCAACCGTTCCAAGACAGGAGCCATGGCTACACCTTC. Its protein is CASSQPFQDRSHGYTF.

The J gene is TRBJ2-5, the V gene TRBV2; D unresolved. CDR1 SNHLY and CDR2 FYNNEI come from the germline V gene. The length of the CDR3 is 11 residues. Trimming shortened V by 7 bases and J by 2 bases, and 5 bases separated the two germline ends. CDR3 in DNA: TGTGCCAGCACAGATCAAGAGACCCAGTACTTC. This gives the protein CASTDQETQYF.

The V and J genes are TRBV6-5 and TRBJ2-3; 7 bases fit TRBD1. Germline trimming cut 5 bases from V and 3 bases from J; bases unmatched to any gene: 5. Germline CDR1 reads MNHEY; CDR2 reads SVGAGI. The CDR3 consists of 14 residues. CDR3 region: CASSPGQLTDTQYF. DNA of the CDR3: TGTGCCAGCAGTCCGGGACAGCTTACAGATACGCAGTATTTT.

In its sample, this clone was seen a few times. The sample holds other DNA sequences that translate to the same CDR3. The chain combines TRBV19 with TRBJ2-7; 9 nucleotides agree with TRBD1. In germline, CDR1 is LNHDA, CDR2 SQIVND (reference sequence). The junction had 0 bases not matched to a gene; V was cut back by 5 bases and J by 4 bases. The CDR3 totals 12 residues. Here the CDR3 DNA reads TGTGCCAGTAGTGACAGGGGGTACGAGCAGTACTTC. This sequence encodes CASSDRGYEQYF.

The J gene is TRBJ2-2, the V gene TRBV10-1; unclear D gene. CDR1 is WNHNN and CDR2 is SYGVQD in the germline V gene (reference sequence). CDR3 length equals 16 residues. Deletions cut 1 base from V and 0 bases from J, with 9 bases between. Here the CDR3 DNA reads TGCGCCAGCAGTGAGTTCGGGTATCCGAACACCGGGGAGCTGTTTTTT. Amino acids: CASSEFGYPNTGELFF.

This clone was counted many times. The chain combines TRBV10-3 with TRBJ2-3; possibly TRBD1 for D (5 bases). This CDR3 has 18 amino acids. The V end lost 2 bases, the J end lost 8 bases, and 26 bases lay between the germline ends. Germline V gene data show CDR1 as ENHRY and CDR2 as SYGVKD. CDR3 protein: CAISENHFQGAPSGTQYF. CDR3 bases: TGTGCCATCAGTGAGAACCACTTCCAAGGGGCCCCATCGGGTACGCAGTATTTT.

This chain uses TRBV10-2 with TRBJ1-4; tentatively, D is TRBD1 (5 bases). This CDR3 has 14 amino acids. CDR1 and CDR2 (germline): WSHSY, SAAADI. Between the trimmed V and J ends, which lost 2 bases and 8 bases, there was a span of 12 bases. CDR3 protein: CASSEVGEREKLFF. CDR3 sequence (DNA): TGCGCCAGCAGTGAGGTAGGGGAACGCGAAAAACTGTTTTTT.

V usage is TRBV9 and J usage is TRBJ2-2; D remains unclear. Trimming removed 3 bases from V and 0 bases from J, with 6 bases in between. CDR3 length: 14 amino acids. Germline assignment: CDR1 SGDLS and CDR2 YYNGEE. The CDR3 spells CASSGRTNTGELFF. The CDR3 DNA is TGTGCCAGCAGCGGCAGGACGAACACCGGGGAGCTGTTTTTT.

The CDR3 DNA reads TGTGCCAGCAGCCCGATGACAGGGAGGGAGACCCAGTACTTC. Its protein is CASSPMTGRETQYF. This chain connects TRBV7-6 to TRBJ2-5; D is possibly TRBD1 (7 bases). V lost 5 bases to trimming and J lost 5 bases, with 15 bases between them. The CDR3 loop spans 14 amino acids. Germline V CDR1 and CDR2: SGHVS, FNYEAQ. Filled out from reference TRBV7-6 and TRBJ2-5, the complete variable domain reads GAGVSQSPRYKVTKRGQDVALRCDPISGHVSLYWYRQALGQGPEFLTYFNYEAQQDKSGLPNDRFSAERPEGSISTLTIQRTEQRDSAMYRCASSPMTGRETQYFGPGTRLLVL.

The CDR3 reads CASSLWVAGPSYEQYV. The DNA for the CDR3 is TGTGCCAGCAGCTTGTGGGTTGCGGGGCCCTCCTACGAGCAGTACGTC. The V call is TRBV5-6, the J call TRBJ2-7; D perhaps matches TRBD2 (6 bases). CDR3 length: 16 amino acids. Germline V lookup: CDR1 SGHDT, CDR2 YYEEEE. Trimming pared 1 base from V and 0 bases from J, leaving 14 bases between.

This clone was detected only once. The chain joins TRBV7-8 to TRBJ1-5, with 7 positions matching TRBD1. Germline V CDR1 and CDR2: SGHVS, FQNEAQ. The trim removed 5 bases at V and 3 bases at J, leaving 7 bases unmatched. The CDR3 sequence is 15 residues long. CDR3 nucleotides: TGTGCCAGCAGCAGCAATACAGGGGACAATCAGCCCCAGCATTTT. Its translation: CASSSNTGDNQPQHF. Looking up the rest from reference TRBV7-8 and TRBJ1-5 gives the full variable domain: GAGVSQSPRYKVAKRGQDVALRCDPISGHVSLFWYQQALGQGPEFLTYFQNEAQLDKSGLPSDRFFAERPEGSVSTLKIQRTQQEDSAVYLCASSSNTGDNQPQHFGDGTRLSIL.

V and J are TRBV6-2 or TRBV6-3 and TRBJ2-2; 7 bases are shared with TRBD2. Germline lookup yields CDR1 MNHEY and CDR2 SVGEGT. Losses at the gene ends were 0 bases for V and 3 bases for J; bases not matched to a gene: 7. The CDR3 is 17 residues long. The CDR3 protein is CASSYSTRGYHTGELFF. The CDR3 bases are TGTGCCAGCAGTTACTCGACGCGGGGGTATCACACCGGGGAGCTGTTTTTT.

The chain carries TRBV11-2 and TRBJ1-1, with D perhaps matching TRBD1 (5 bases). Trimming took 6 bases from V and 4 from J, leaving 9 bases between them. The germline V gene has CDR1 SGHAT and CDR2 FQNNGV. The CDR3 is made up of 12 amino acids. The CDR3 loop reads CASSQGFTEAFF. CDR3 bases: TGTGCCAGCAGTCAGGGTTTCACTGAAGCTTTCTTT.

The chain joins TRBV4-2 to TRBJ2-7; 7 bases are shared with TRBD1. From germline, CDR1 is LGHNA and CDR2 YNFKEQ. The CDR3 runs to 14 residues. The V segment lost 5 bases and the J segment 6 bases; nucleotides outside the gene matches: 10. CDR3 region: CASSSLTGVREQYF. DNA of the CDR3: TGTGCCAGCAGCTCTCTAACAGGGGTGCGCGAGCAGTACTTC.

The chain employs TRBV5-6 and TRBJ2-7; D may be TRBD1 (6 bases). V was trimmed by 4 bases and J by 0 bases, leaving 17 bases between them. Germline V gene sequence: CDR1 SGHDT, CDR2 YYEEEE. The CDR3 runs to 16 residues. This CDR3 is CASSRTGQHPSYEQYF. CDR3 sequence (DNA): TGTGCCAGCAGCCGAACAGGGCAACACCCCTCCTACGAGCAGTACTTC.

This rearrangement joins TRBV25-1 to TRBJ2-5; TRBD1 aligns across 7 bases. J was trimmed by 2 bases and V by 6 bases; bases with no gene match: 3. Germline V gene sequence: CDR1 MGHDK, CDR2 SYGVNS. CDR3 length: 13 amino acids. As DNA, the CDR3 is TGTGCCAGCAGCCGGGACAGACAAGAGACCCAGTACTTC. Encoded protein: CASSRDRQETQYF.

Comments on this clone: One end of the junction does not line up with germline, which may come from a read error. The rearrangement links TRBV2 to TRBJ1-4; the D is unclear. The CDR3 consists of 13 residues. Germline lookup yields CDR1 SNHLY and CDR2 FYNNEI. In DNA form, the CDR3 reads TGTGCCAGCAGTGAGTCACGGGTCTCCAGCAACCTGTTT. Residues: CASSESRVSSNLF.

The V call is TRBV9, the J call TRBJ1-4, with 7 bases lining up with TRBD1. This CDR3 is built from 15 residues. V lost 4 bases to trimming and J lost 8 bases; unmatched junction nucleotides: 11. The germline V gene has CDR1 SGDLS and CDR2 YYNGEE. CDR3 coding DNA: TGTGCCAGCAGCCCGAGACAGGGACGGGAAGAAAAACTGTTTTTT. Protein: CASSPRQGREEKLFF.

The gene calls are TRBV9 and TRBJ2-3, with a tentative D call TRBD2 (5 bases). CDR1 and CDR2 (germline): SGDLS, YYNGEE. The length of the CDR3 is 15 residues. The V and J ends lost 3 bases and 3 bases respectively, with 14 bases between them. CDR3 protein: CASSGTMTGTDTQYF. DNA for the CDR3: TGTGCCAGCAGCGGAACCATGACGGGGACAGATACGCAGTATTTT.

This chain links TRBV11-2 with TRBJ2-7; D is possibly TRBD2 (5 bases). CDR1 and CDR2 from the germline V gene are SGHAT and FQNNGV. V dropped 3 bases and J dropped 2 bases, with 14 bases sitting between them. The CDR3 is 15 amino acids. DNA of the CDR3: TGTGCCAGCAGCTTTGGATCCGGGATCACCTACGAGCAGTACTTC. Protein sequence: CASSFGSGITYEQYF.

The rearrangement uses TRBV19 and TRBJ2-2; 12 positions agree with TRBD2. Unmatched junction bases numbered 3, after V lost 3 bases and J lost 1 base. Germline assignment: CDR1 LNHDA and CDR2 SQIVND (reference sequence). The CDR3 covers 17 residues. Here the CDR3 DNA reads TGTGCCAGTAGTATGAGGGGACTAGCGGGGAACACCGGGGAGCTGTTTTTT. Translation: CASSMRGLAGNTGELFF. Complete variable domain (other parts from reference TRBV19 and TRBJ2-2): DGGITQSPKYLFRKEGQNVTLSCEQNLNHDAMYWYRQDPGQGLRLIYYSQIVNDFQKGDIAEGYSVSREKKESFPLTVTSAQKNPTAFYLCASSMRGLAGNTGELFFGEGSRLTVL.

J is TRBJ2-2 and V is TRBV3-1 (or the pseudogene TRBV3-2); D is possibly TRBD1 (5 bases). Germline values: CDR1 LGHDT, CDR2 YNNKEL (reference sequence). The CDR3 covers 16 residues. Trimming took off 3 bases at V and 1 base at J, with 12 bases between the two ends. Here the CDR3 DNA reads TGTGCCAGCAGCCACCAACAGGACGTGAACACCGGGGAGCTGTTTTTT. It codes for CASSHQQDVNTGELFF.

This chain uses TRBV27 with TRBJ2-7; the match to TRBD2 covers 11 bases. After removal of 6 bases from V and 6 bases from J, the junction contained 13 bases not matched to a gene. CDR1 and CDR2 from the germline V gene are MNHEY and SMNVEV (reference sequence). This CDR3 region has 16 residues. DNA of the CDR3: TGTGCCAGCAGCTACCCCACTAGCGGGGGTAGGATCGAGCAGTACTTC. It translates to CASSYPTSGGRIEQYF.

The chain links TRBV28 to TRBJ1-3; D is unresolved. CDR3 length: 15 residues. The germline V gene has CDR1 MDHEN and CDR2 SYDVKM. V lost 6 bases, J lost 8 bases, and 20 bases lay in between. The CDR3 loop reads CASSSRQAGGYTIYF. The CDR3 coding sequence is TGTGCCAGCAGCTCTCGTCAGGCCGGCGGGTACACCATATATTTT.

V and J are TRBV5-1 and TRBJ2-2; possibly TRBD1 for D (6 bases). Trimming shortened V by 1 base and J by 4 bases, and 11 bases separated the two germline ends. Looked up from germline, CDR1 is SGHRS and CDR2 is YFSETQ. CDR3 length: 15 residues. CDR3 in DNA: TGCGCCAGCAGCTTGACAGGGTTCCTCACCGGGGAGCTGTTTTTT. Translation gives CASSLTGFLTGELFF.

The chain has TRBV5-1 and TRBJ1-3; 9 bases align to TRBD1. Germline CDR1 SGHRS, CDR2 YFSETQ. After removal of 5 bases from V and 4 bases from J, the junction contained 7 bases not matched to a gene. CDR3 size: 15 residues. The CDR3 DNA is TGCGCCAGCAGTCTCTTCGGACAGGGGGGAAACACCATATATTTT. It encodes CASSLFGQGGNTIYF.